A selection of T cell receptor beta chains follows, all from one sample in a study of CD8 T cells in Susac syndrome. One entry per CDR3 protein results from TCRdb running MiXCR on the immunoSEQ multiplex PCR reads. The top ten hold about 0.12% of the sample, which has over 350,000 distinct CDR3 sequences, around 85% seen once. The material sequenced was CD8+ T cells from PBMCs. These receptors were collected from a human donor with multiple sclerosis. Both conserved end residues are part of each CDR3. The D gene is left open where the match is weak. Rows may omit the clone size; those that give it use once, few, many or a size class.

TRBJ1-1 | few | TRBV10-3 | TRBD1 | CAISDPGQAEAFF | TGTGCCATCAGTGACCCGGGACAGGCTGAAGCTTTCTTT
TRBJ2-1 | . | TRBV5-5 | . | CASSWTESSYNEQFF | TGTGCCAGCAGCTGGACAGAAAGCTCCTACAATGAGCAGTTCTTC
TRBJ1-1 | . | TRBV29-1 | . | CSVGRDLEAFF | TGCAGCGTTGGGAGGGACCTTGAAGCTTTCTTT
TRBJ1-4 | . | TRBV7-8 | . | CASSLVGSEREKLFF | TGTGCCAGCAGCTTAGTCGGGTCCGAGAGGGAAAAACTGTTTTTT
TRBJ1-4 | . | TRBV13 | TRBD1 | CASSSGQALANEKLFF | TGTGCCAGCAGCTCCGGACAGGCTCTTGCTAATGAAAAACTGTTTTTT
TRBJ2-1 | . | TRBV7-9 | . | CASSGDSEQFF | TGTGCCAGCAGCGGGGACTCTGAGCAGTTCTTC
TRBJ2-3 | . | TRBV7-9 | . | CASSLTQGFQTTDTQYF | TGTGCCAGCAGCTTAACTCAAGGGTTCCAGACCACAGATACGCAGTATTTT
TRBJ2-1 | once | TRBV5-5 | TRBD1 | CASSSDRSSYNEQFF | TGTGCCAGCAGCTCGGACAGGAGCTCCTACAATGAGCAGTTCTTC
TRBJ1-1 | few | TRBV11-2 | . | CASSLDRRGSAFF | TGTGCCAGCAGCTTAGATCGTAGGGGGTCGGCTTTCTTT
TRBJ1-1 | . | TRBV4-1 | . | CASSPLAGGVNTEAFF | TGCGCCAGCAGCCCTCTGGCCGGGGGGGTGAACACTGAAGCTTTCTTT
TRBJ2-7 | few | TRBV30 | . | CAWSVGSSYEQYF | TGTGCCTGGAGTGTAGGGAGCTCCTACGAGCAGTACTTC
TRBJ2-1 | . | TRBV30 | TRBD1 | CAFQDRGDLGNEQFF | TGTGCCTTCCAGGACAGGGGCGACCTAGGCAATGAGCAGTTCTTC
TRBJ2-7 | . | TRBV27 | . | CAVYGGYEQYF | TGTGCCGTTTATGGGGGCTACGAGCAGTACTTC
TRBJ2-7 | . | TRBV19 | . | CASSITSGQAYEQYF | TGTGCCAGTAGTATAACGTCGGGACAAGCCTACGAGCAGTACTTC
TRBJ2-3 | . | TRBV5-4 | . | CASSLESYTDTQYF | TGTGCCAGCAGCTTGGAGTCTTACACAGATACGCAGTATTTT
TRBJ2-7 | . | TRBV27 | . | CASSLGLSSYEQYF | TGTGCCAGCAGTTTAGGCTTAAGCTCCTACGAGCAGTACTTC
TRBJ2-1 | . | TRBV6-4 | TRBD1 | CASSDSGTNRGPLYNEQFF | TGTGCCAGCAGTGACTCGGGGACCAACAGGGGTCCCCTTTACAATGAGCAGTTCTTC
TRBJ2-7 | . | TRBV5-6 | . | CASNELSHNYEQYF | TGTGCCAGCAACGAGCTGTCCCATAACTACGAGCAGTACTTC
TRBJ2-7 | . | TRBV10-2 | . | CASSESDSSYEQYF | TGCGCCAGCAGTGAGTCGGACAGCTCCTACGAGCAGTACTTC
TRBJ2-2 | once | TRBV6-5 | . | CASSWGEANTGELFF | TGTGCCAGCAGTTGGGGAGAAGCGAACACCGGGGAGCTGTTTTTT
TRBJ1-1 | . | TRBV7-6 | . | CASSLVPDGDPEAFF | TGTGCCAGCAGCTTAGTACCCGACGGGGACCCTGAAGCTTTCTTT
TRBJ1-1 | . | TRBV10-2 | . | CASSEFNTEAFF | TGCGCCAGCAGTGAGTTTAACACTGAAGCTTTCTTT
TRBJ1-2 | . | TRBV29-1 | TRBD1 | CSVADRGDGYTF | TGCAGCGTTGCCGACAGGGGGGATGGCTACACCTTC
TRBJ2-7 | . | TRBV25-1 | . | CASSERGQPYEQYF | TGTGCCAGCAGTGAGCGCGGACAGCCCTACGAGCAGTACTTC
TRBJ2-5 | once | TRBV29-1 | . | CSVAGVDFQETQYF | TGCAGCGTTGCAGGTGTAGATTTCCAAGAGACCCAGTACTTC
TRBJ2-3 | . | TRBV9 | TRBD2 | CASSGLAGGTADTQYF | TGTGCCAGCAGCGGATTAGCGGGGGGAACAGCAGATACGCAGTATTTT
TRBJ1-6 | . | TRBV4-1 | TRBD1 | CASSQEGTGGGSPLHF | TGCGCCAGCAGCCAAGAAGGGACAGGGGGGGGTTCACCCCTCCACTTT
TRBJ1-1 | once | TRBV4-1 | TRBD1 | CASSHPPTGGNTEAFF | TGCGCCAGCAGCCACCCCCCGACAGGGGGGAACACTGAAGCTTTCTTT
TRBJ1-5 | . | TRBV3-1 | . | CASSQDTGGGQPQHF | TGTGCCAGCAGCCAAGATACGGGGGGCGGTCAGCCCCAGCATTTT